This T cell receptor (beta chain) was sequenced for a study of T cells after posttransplantation cyclophosphamide. Whole-study results and caveats: Tissue-infiltrating T cells from skin or gut overlapped little with blood T cells.

The germline V gene has CDR1 LNHNV and CDR2 YYDKDF (reference sequence). The CDR3 length is 17 residues. Trimming left V 0 bases short and J 3 bases short, with 17 bases between. This clone was picked up many times. The antigen remains unidentified. The protocol was immunoSEQ multiplex PCR, while the TCRdb copy is restricted to in-frame clones and leaves out a portion. Altogether over 20,000 clones were found in the sample, and no singletons occur. The receptor's source is a man aged 50 to 60 in good health, CMV-negative, and a related stem cell transplant donor. The material sequenced was PBMCs. V usage is TRBV15 and J usage is TRBJ2-5, with D possibly matching TRBD2 (6 bases). The CDR3 DNA reads as TGTGCCACCAGCAGAGATTGGCGGAGCGGGTATAAAGAGACCCAGTACTTC. It encodes CATSRDWRSGYKETQYF.